The rows below give T cell receptor beta chains drawn from one sample of a study of T cell repertoires in cytomegalovirus infection. TCRdb re-called the reads through MiXCR, storing one row per CDR3 protein. Counted here are 230,000 or so distinct CDR3 sequences, 15% to 20% occurring once; the ten biggest clones make up around 47%. Sequencing used CD8+ T cells from PBMCs. The source is a human donor in good health (CMV status not recorded). Some clones in this sample may be carry-over from other donors' samples. The CDR3 runs from the conserved cysteine through the conserved F or W. The order of the fields is V gene, J gene, D gene, clone size, CDR3 protein, CDR3 DNA. The D gene is left open where the match is weak. Rows may omit the clone size; those that give it use once, few, many or a size class.

V gene: TRBV12-5
J gene: TRBJ2-7
D gene: TRBD1
clone size: .
CDR3 protein: CASGFGTGVSYEQYF
CDR3 DNA: TGTGCTAGTGGTTTCGGGACAGGGGTCTCCTACGAGCAGTACTTC

V gene: TRBV12-3/TRBV12-4
J gene: TRBJ1-2
D gene: TRBD1
clone size: many
CDR3 protein: CATRGGRQLGYGYTF
CDR3 DNA: TGTGCCACCCGAGGGGGCAGGCAGTTAGGCTATGGCTACACCTTC

V gene: TRBV7-6
J gene: TRBJ2-2
D gene: .
clone size: many
CDR3 protein: CASSLGGGLNTGELFF
CDR3 DNA: TGTGCCAGCAGCTTAGGGGGGGGCTTGAACACCGGGGAGCTGTTTTTT

V gene: TRBV11-2
J gene: TRBJ1-1
D gene: .
clone size: .
CDR3 protein: CASSLDEGYDTEAFF
CDR3 DNA: TGTGCCAGCAGCCTCGACGAGGGGTATGATACTGAAGCTTTCTTT

V gene: TRBV7-3
J gene: TRBJ2-5
D gene: .
clone size: .
CDR3 protein: CASRHLRLGPRWETQYF
CDR3 DNA: TGTGCCAGCAGACACCTCCGGTTGGGGCCCCGGTGGGAGACCCAGTACTTC

V gene: TRBV10-3
J gene: TRBJ1-1
D gene: .
clone size: few
CDR3 protein: CAISPGTEAFF
CDR3 DNA: TGTGCCATCAGTCCAGGGACTGAAGCTTTCTTT

V gene: TRBV7-8
J gene: TRBJ1-1
D gene: TRBD1
clone size: many
CDR3 protein: CASSFRDRLWEAFF
CDR3 DNA: TGTGCCAGCAGCTTTCGGGACAGGTTATGGGAAGCTTTCTTT

V gene: TRBV7-9
J gene: TRBJ2-1
D gene: TRBD1
clone size: many
CDR3 protein: CASSLAPRQGSYNEQFF
CDR3 DNA: TGTGCCAGCAGCTTAGCGCCCCGACAGGGGTCCTACAATGAGCAGTTCTTC

V gene: TRBV5-4
J gene: TRBJ1-1
D gene: .
clone size: many
CDR3 protein: CASSLYGVEAFF
CDR3 DNA: TGTGCCAGCAGCTTGTATGGTGTTGAAGCTTTCTTT

V gene: TRBV19
J gene: TRBJ2-3
D gene: .
clone size: few
CDR3 protein: CASKPDLMQDTQYF
CDR3 DNA: TGTGCCAGTAAGCCGGACTTAATGCAAGATACGCAGTATTTT

V gene: TRBV6-5
J gene: TRBJ1-1
D gene: .
clone size: .
CDR3 protein: CASGGQQGGEAFF
CDR3 DNA: TGTGCCAGCGGGGGCCAGCAAGGGGGTGAAGCTTTCTTT

V gene: TRBV6-2/TRBV6-3
J gene: TRBJ1-1
D gene: .
clone size: .
CDR3 protein: CASSGDWPETEAFF
CDR3 DNA: TGTGCCAGCAGCGGGGACTGGCCGGAGACTGAAGCTTTCTTT

V gene: TRBV7-9
J gene: TRBJ2-3
D gene: .
clone size: many
CDR3 protein: CASSFPGATSTDTQYF
CDR3 DNA: TGTGCCAGCAGCTTTCCGGGGGCCACTAGCACAGATACGCAGTATTTT

V gene: TRBV4-3
J gene: TRBJ1-1
D gene: .
clone size: .
CDR3 protein: CASSQEGQGLSEAFF
CDR3 DNA: TGCGCCAGCAGCCAAGAAGGGCAGGGCCTATCTGAAGCTTTCTTT

V gene: TRBV15
J gene: TRBJ2-1
D gene: .
clone size: .
CDR3 protein: CATSPKLPGTRLGNEQFF
CDR3 DNA: TGTGCCACCAGTCCGAAATTACCCGGGACACGTTTGGGAAATGAGCAGTTCTTC

V gene: TRBV2
J gene: TRBJ1-5
D gene: TRBD1
clone size: many
CDR3 protein: CASSGDRVLNQPQHF
CDR3 DNA: TGTGCCAGCAGTGGGGACAGGGTCCTCAATCAGCCCCAGCATTTT

V gene: TRBV13
J gene: TRBJ1-2
D gene: .
clone size: .
CDR3 protein: CASSLEGKGDYGYTF
CDR3 DNA: TGTGCCAGCAGCTTAGAAGGGAAGGGGGACTATGGCTACACCTTC

V gene: TRBV7-8
J gene: TRBJ2-7
D gene: TRBD1
clone size: many
CDR3 protein: CASSLAGQGFYEQYF
CDR3 DNA: TGTGCCAGCAGCTTAGCGGGACAGGGATTCTACGAGCAGTACTTC

V gene: TRBV2
J gene: TRBJ2-7
D gene: TRBD1
clone size: .
CDR3 protein: CASSDRGRTSYEQYF
CDR3 DNA: TGTGCCAGCAGTGACAGGGGGCGGACCTCCTACGAGCAGTACTTC

V gene: TRBV7-6
J gene: TRBJ2-7
D gene: TRBD1
clone size: many
CDR3 protein: CASSLLGTEFSYEQYF
CDR3 DNA: TGTGCCAGCAGCTTATTGGGGACAGAGTTCTCCTACGAGCAGTACTTC

V gene: TRBV5-6
J gene: TRBJ2-2
D gene: .
clone size: few
CDR3 protein: CASSLVFGATGELFF
CDR3 DNA: TGTGCCAGCAGCTTGGTATTCGGGGCGACCGGGGAGCTGTTTTTT

V gene: TRBV11-2
J gene: TRBJ2-5
D gene: .
clone size: many
CDR3 protein: CASSLESFETQYF
CDR3 DNA: TGTGCCAGCAGCTTAGAGAGTTTTGAGACCCAGTACTTC

V gene: TRBV4-2
J gene: TRBJ1-6
D gene: .
clone size: .
CDR3 protein: CASSQGQGDNSPLHF
CDR3 DNA: TGTGCCAGCAGCCAAGGGCAGGGAGATAATTCACCCCTCCACTTT

V gene: TRBV7-6
J gene: TRBJ2-5
D gene: .
clone size: many
CDR3 protein: CASSLAERANLETQYF
CDR3 DNA: TGTGCCAGCAGCTTAGCTGAGCGGGCCAACCTAGAGACCCAGTACTTC

V gene: TRBV25-1
J gene: TRBJ1-2
D gene: TRBD1
clone size: .
CDR3 protein: CASKGVRQGLYGYTF
CDR3 DNA: TGTGCCAGCAAGGGTGTGAGACAGGGGTTGTATGGCTACACCTTC

V gene: TRBV6-5
J gene: TRBJ1-5
D gene: .
clone size: .
CDR3 protein: CASSYSGQGLNQPQHF
CDR3 DNA: TGTGCCAGCAGTTACTCGGGGCAGGGTCTCAATCAGCCCCAGCATTTT

V gene: TRBV29-1
J gene: TRBJ1-2
D gene: TRBD1
clone size: few
CDR3 protein: CSVRLQGHPPYGYTF
CDR3 DNA: TGCAGCGTTCGGTTACAGGGGCATCCCCCCTATGGCTACACCTTC

V gene: TRBV6-8
J gene: TRBJ1-2
D gene: TRBD1
clone size: .
CDR3 protein: CASSYSRSTGAFYGYTF
CDR3 DNA: TGTGCCAGCAGTTACTCGAGATCGACAGGGGCTTTCTATGGCTACACCTTC

V gene: TRBV4-3
J gene: TRBJ2-4
D gene: .
clone size: .
CDR3 protein: CASSQDASRLAKNIQYF
CDR3 DNA: TGCGCCAGCAGCCAAGACGCAAGCCGATTAGCCAAAAACATTCAGTACTTC

V gene: TRBV28
J gene: TRBJ2-1
D gene: TRBD2
clone size: few
CDR3 protein: CASSFVAGGLSSYNEQFF
CDR3 DNA: TGTGCCAGCAGTTTCGTAGCGGGGGGGCTTAGTTCCTACAATGAGCAGTTCTTC

V gene: TRBV6-1
J gene: TRBJ1-4
D gene: .
clone size: once
CDR3 protein: CASSEMDGLIYTNEKLFF
CDR3 DNA: TGTGCCAGCAGTGAAATGGACGGTCTAATTTATACTAATGAAAAACTGTTTTTT

V gene: TRBV28
J gene: TRBJ2-3
D gene: TRBD2
clone size: .
CDR3 protein: CASSLAGGESRSQYF
CDR3 DNA: TGTGCCAGCAGTTTAGCGGGGGGCGAATCTCGTTCGCAGTATTTT

V gene: TRBV5-6
J gene: TRBJ2-7
D gene: .
clone size: few
CDR3 protein: CASSLYGAGVYEQYF
CDR3 DNA: TGTGCCAGCAGCTTGTACGGGGCCGGGGTCTACGAGCAGTACTTC

V gene: TRBV9
J gene: TRBJ2-7
D gene: .
clone size: few
CDR3 protein: CASSSNQDEQYF
CDR3 DNA: TGTGCCAGCAGCTCTAATCAGGACGAGCAGTACTTC

V gene: TRBV12-5
J gene: TRBJ2-3
D gene: .
clone size: .
CDR3 protein: CASGLVGITDTQYF
CDR3 DNA: TGTGCTAGTGGTTTGGTGGGGATCACAGATACGCAGTATTTT

V gene: TRBV11-2
J gene: TRBJ2-5
D gene: TRBD2
clone size: .
CDR3 protein: CASRATSGEAFETQYF
CDR3 DNA: TGTGCCAGCAGGGCGACTAGCGGGGAAGCTTTTGAGACCCAGTACTTC

V gene: TRBV13
J gene: TRBJ2-7
D gene: TRBD2
clone size: .
CDR3 protein: CASSLAQRGTGEQYF
CDR3 DNA: TGTGCCAGCAGCTTAGCCCAGCGGGGGACGGGGGAGCAGTACTTC

V gene: TRBV7-8
J gene: TRBJ1-3
D gene: .
clone size: .
CDR3 protein: CASSSNDKGLLNTIYF
CDR3 DNA: TGTGCCAGCAGCTCTAACGACAAGGGTCTCTTGAACACCATATATTTT

V gene: TRBV12-3/TRBV12-4
J gene: TRBJ2-1
D gene: TRBD2
clone size: few
CDR3 protein: CASSPSASGLNEQFF
CDR3 DNA: TGTGCCAGCAGTCCCTCGGCTAGCGGGCTCAATGAGCAGTTCTTC

V gene: TRBV4-3
J gene: TRBJ1-2
D gene: .
clone size: once
CDR3 protein: CASSQDRGGWLGGYTF
CDR3 DNA: TGCGCCAGCAGCCAAGATCGGGGGGGTTGGTTGGGGGGCTACACCTTC

V gene: TRBV6-5
J gene: TRBJ1-2
D gene: .
clone size: .
CDR3 protein: CASSSPTSGYYGYTF
CDR3 DNA: TGTGCCAGCAGTTCCCCTACCTCAGGCTATTATGGCTACACCTTC

V gene: TRBV6-4
J gene: TRBJ2-1
D gene: .
clone size: .
CDR3 protein: CASSDRVGWMTGEQFF
CDR3 DNA: TGTGCCAGCAGTGACCGGGTGGGCTGGATGACTGGTGAGCAGTTCTTC

V gene: TRBV2
J gene: TRBJ1-5
D gene: .
clone size: .
CDR3 protein: CASSDGGASNQPQHF
CDR3 DNA: TGTGCCAGCAGTGATGGGGGGGCCAGCAATCAGCCCCAGCATTTT

V gene: TRBV19
J gene: TRBJ2-1
D gene: .
clone size: many
CDR3 protein: CASSMGSGGGIYEQFF
CDR3 DNA: TGTGCCAGTAGTATGGGGTCCGGAGGGGGAATATATGAGCAGTTCTTC

V gene: TRBV2
J gene: TRBJ2-1
D gene: .
clone size: few
CDR3 protein: CASTGTGSSSSYNEQFF
CDR3 DNA: TGTGCCAGTACCGGGACCGGGTCGTCGAGCTCCTACAATGAGCAGTTCTTC

V gene: TRBV7-8
J gene: TRBJ2-5
D gene: .
clone size: many
CDR3 protein: CASSSGLQETQYF
CDR3 DNA: TGTGCCAGCAGCTCGGGACTTCAAGAGACCCAGTACTTC

V gene: TRBV5-3
J gene: TRBJ1-5
D gene: .
clone size: .
CDR3 protein: CASTLTRGFHQPQHF
CDR3 DNA: TGTGCCAGCACCTTAACGAGGGGCTTTCATCAGCCCCAGCATTTT

V gene: TRBV7-2
J gene: TRBJ1-1
D gene: .
clone size: .
CDR3 protein: CASSLGNPEAFF
CDR3 DNA: TGTGCCAGCAGCTTAGGTAACCCTGAAGCTTTCTTT

V gene: TRBV12-3/TRBV12-4
J gene: TRBJ2-3
D gene: TRBD2
clone size: .
CDR3 protein: CASSFISGGASGTDTQYF
CDR3 DNA: TGTGCCAGCAGTTTTATTAGCGGGGGGGCTTCCGGCACAGATACGCAGTATTTT

V gene: TRBV5-5
J gene: TRBJ2-3
D gene: TRBD2
clone size: .
CDR3 protein: CASSLPSGGSNPTDTQYF
CDR3 DNA: TGTGCCAGCAGCTTGCCTAGCGGGGGCTCTAACCCGACAGATACGCAGTATTTT

V gene: TRBV5-4
J gene: TRBJ2-2
D gene: .
clone size: .
CDR3 protein: CASSRAGELFF
CDR3 DNA: TGTGCCAGCAGCAGAGCCGGGGAGCTGTTTTTT

V gene: TRBV24-1
J gene: TRBJ2-1
D gene: .
clone size: few
CDR3 protein: CATSSGHEQFF
CDR3 DNA: TGTGCCACCAGTTCCGGGCATGAGCAGTTCTTC

V gene: TRBV12-3/TRBV12-4
J gene: TRBJ1-2
D gene: .
clone size: many
CDR3 protein: CASSLGTDYGYTF
CDR3 DNA: TGTGCCAGCAGTTTAGGGACAGACTATGGCTACACCTTC

V gene: TRBV28
J gene: TRBJ2-3
D gene: .
clone size: .
CDR3 protein: CASSLSRDTDTQYF
CDR3 DNA: TGTGCCAGCAGTTTATCCCGGGACACAGATACGCAGTATTTT

V gene: TRBV7-6
J gene: TRBJ2-3
D gene: .
clone size: many
CDR3 protein: CASVEPSTDTQYF
CDR3 DNA: TGTGCCAGCGTGGAGCCGAGCACAGATACGCAGTATTTT

V gene: TRBV7-6
J gene: TRBJ2-1
D gene: TRBD1
clone size: few
CDR3 protein: CASSVGTGPNEQFF
CDR3 DNA: TGTGCCAGCAGCGTCGGGACAGGCCCTAATGAGCAGTTCTTC

V gene: TRBV5-6
J gene: TRBJ1-1
D gene: .
clone size: many
CDR3 protein: CASSLVSGTEAFF
CDR3 DNA: TGTGCCAGCAGCTTGGTTTCGGGAACTGAAGCTTTCTTT

V gene: TRBV2
J gene: TRBJ1-1
D gene: TRBD1
clone size: few
CDR3 protein: CASPGQVQTEAFF
CDR3 DNA: TGTGCCAGCCCAGGACAGGTACAAACTGAAGCTTTCTTT

V gene: TRBV9
J gene: TRBJ2-5
D gene: TRBD2
clone size: few
CDR3 protein: CASSEGVAGQETQYF
CDR3 DNA: TGTGCCAGCAGCGAAGGAGTAGCGGGGCAAGAGACCCAGTACTTC